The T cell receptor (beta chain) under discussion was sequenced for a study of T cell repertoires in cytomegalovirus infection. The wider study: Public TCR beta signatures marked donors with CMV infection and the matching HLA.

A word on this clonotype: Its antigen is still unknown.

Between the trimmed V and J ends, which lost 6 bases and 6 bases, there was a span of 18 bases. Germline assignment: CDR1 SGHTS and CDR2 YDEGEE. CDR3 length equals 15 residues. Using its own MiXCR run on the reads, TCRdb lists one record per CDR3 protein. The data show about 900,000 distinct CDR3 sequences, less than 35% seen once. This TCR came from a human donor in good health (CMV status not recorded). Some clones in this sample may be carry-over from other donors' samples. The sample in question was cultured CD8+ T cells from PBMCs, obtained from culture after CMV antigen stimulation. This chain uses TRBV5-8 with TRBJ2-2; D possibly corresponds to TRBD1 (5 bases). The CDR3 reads CASTPLGLGPGELFF. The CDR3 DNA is TGTGCCAGCACCCCATTGGGGCTCGGGCCCGGGGAGCTGTTTTTT. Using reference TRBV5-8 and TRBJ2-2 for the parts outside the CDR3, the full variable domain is EAGVTQSPTHLIKTRGQQATLRCSPISGHTSVYWYQQALGLGLQFLLWYDEGEERNRGNFPPRFSGRQFPNYSSELNVNALELEDSALYLCASTPLGLGPGELFFGEGSRLTVL.